Listed below are T cell receptor beta chains from one sample, sequenced in a study of T cell clonotyping in hematopoietic cell transplantation. The table came from immunoSEQ multiplex PCR; TCRdb's copy has only in-frame clones and leaves some out. The sample lists roughly 5,200 clones, 15% to 20% occurring once. Sequenced material: PBMCs, taken 180 days after allogeneic stem cell transplant. Receptor source: a male patient aged 18-30 years who had an allogeneic stem cell transplant, so the T cells may come from the graft donor. Some clones in this sample may be carry-over from other donors' samples. CDR3s include the opening cysteine and the closing phenylalanine or tryptophan.

TRBV29-1	TRBJ1-2	CSVDRGNYGYTF
TRBV30	TRBJ1-5	CARGEGGRQPQHF
TRBV30	TRBJ1-1	CAWVRQGAPEAFF
TRBV30	TRBJ1-1	CAWSPSSPEAFF
TRBV4-1	TRBJ1-2	CASSPLDSAYYGYTF
TRBV6-1	TRBJ2-7	CASSLPGTSFNEQYF
TRBV14	TRBJ2-5	CASSQWTQETQYF
TRBV30	TRBJ1-2	CAWSVQGQETNYGYTF
TRBV5-1	TRBJ2-7	CASRDTSYEQYF
TRBV29-1	TRBJ1-1	CSVEVEATEAFF
TRBV4-2	TRBJ2-7	CASSSEFRAYEQYF
TRBV7-2	TRBJ2-5	CASSSGQVQETQYF
TRBV28	TRBJ2-7	CASRPGGLGYEQYF
TRBV6-5	TRBJ1-1	CASNFNTEAFF
TRBV5-1	TRBJ1-6	CASTGTGGEAPLHF
TRBV4-2	TRBJ2-3	CASSQTQSPDTQYF
TRBV7-2	TRBJ2-7	CASSFASEQYF
TRBV30	TRBJ1-6	CARSGGAGIVSPLHF
TRBV29-1	TRBJ1-2	CSVEQALYGYTF
TRBV5-6	TRBJ2-7	CASSGGDRDFYEQYF
TRBV30	TRBJ1-5	CAAAGSNQPQHF
TRBV7-6	TRBJ2-7	CASSLGQNSYEQYF
TRBV7-3	TRBJ2-5	CASSSAGGRQETQYF
TRBV30	TRBJ2-7	CAWSGGNSYEQYF
TRBV30	TRBJ2-7	CAWSVGYLDRVYEQYF
TRBV30	TRBJ2-1	CAWRGGPRNEQFF
TRBV4-2	TRBJ1-5	CASSHTGSNQPQHF
TRBV15	TRBJ1-2	CATSRDKGTDYGYTF
TRBV25-1	TRBJ2-5	CASALPTDPRTQYF
TRBV30	TRBJ2-1	CAWSVGLAYNEQFF
TRBV5-6	TRBJ2-1	CASSWSSGEQFF
TRBV30	TRBJ1-5	CAWADRGDQPQHF
TRBV28	TRBJ1-2	CASEVQGNYGYTF
TRBV30	TRBJ1-2	CAWNYRGGYTF
TRBV20-1	TRBJ2-1	CSASGGLEQFF
TRBV19	TRBJ2-1	CASSGSGSYNEQFF
TRBV30	TRBJ1-3	CAWSGSSGNTIYF
TRBV4-3	TRBJ1-2	CASSQTAGTTYGYTF
TRBV7-2	TRBJ2-1	CASSLVDEQFF
TRBV30	TRBJ2-5	CAWRGLAGKATQYF
TRBV27	TRBJ2-5	CASSPRMGQETQYF
TRBV30	TRBJ2-5	CAWSPSYLGARETQYF
TRBV5-6	TRBJ1-1	CASSLTGGNTEAFF
TRBV5-6	TRBJ1-6	CASSLLNSPLHF
TRBV4-1	TRBJ1-3	CASSQDPGYAGNTIYF
TRBV19	TRBJ2-5	CASSLVGDETQYF
TRBV25-1	TRBJ2-7	CASSALKEQYF
TRBV5-6	TRBJ2-7	CASSLGTGVREQYF
TRBV30	TRBJ2-5	CAWSTTSGATQETQYF
TRBV30	TRBJ1-4	CAWRGTGGNEKLFF
TRBV7-2	TRBJ1-5	CASSFERTQPQHF
TRBV30	TRBJ2-3	CAWSPGQVTDTQYF
TRBV29-1	TRBJ1-2	CSVPGQGTYYGYTF
TRBV28	TRBJ2-7	CASSPSFDRGGEQYF
TRBV30	TRBJ1-4	CAWSVAGAELFF
TRBV19	TRBJ1-4	CASSSWAANNEKLFF
TRBV29-1	TRBJ2-7	CSAERDPSGEQYF
TRBV29-1	TRBJ1-4	CSGGGENEKLFF
TRBV6-5	TRBJ1-1	CASSYAGPAEAFF